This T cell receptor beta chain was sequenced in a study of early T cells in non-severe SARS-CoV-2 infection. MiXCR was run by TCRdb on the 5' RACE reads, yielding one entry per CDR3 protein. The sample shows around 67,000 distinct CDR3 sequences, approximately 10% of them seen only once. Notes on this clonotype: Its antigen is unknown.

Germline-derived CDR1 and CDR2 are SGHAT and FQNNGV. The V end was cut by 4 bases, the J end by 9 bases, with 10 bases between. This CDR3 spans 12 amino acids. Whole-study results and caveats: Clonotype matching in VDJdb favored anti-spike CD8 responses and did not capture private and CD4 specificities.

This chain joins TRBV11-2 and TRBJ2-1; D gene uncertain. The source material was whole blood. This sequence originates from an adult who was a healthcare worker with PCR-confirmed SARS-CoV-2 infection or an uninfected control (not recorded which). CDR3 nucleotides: TGTGCCAGCAGCTCGGATCGGAGTGAGCAGTTCTTC. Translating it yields CASSSDRSEQFF.